The rows below give T cell receptor beta chains drawn from one sample of a study of blood T cell repertoires in COVID-19. Data came from immunoSEQ multiplex PCR; TCRdb stores just in-frame clones and leaves some out. The sample records approximately 220,000 clones, 85% to 90% being singletons. The sequenced material came from peripheral blood. These receptors were taken from a man between 60 and 75 years old who had recovered from COVID-19. Both conserved end residues are part of each CDR3. A D gene is named only where the DNA matches it firmly. The listing skips clone size in some rows; elsewhere it reads once, few, many or a size class.

D gene	clone size	V gene	J gene	CDR3 DNA	CDR3 protein
-	few	TRBV10-1	TRBJ1-2	TGCGCCAGCAGTTCCCCCTTCGGGTCCCCTACCTATGGCTACACCTTC	CASSSPFGSPTYGYTF
-	-	TRBV18	TRBJ1-3	TGTGCCAGCTCACCACCCGCTCTAGGCGGCACCATATATTTT	CASSPPALGGTIYF
-	-	TRBV2	TRBJ1-1	TGTGCCAGCAGTGTCAGTGAAGCTTTCTTT	CASSVSEAFF
TRBD1	once	TRBV7-3	TRBJ2-7	TGTGCCAGCAGCTTAATGGGACAGGGCTACGAGCAGTACTTC	CASSLMGQGYEQYF
TRBD1	-	TRBV7-2	TRBJ1-2	TGTGCCAGCAGCTTAGGACAGGGGGCGGCTGGCTACACCTTC	CASSLGQGAAGYTF
TRBD1	-	TRBV5-4	TRBJ2-4	TGTGCCAGCAGCCTCCCAGGGGGCGCAGGCAAAAACATTCAGTACTTC	CASSLPGGAGKNIQYF
TRBD1	-	TRBV7-3	TRBJ2-2	TGTGCCAGCAGCTTAACCGGGACAGGGAGGGCCGGGGAGCTGTTTTTT	CASSLTGTGRAGELFF
TRBD1	once	TRBV6-6	TRBJ2-7	TGTGCCAGCAGTTACCCGGGACAGGGGGCTTACGAGCAGTACTTC	CASSYPGQGAYEQYF
-	-	TRBV7-6	TRBJ1-2	TGTGCCAGCAGCTTAGGATTCCGGGGAGCTAACTATGGCTACACCTTC	CASSLGFRGANYGYTF
TRBD1	-	TRBV27	TRBJ1-1	TGTGCCAGCAGTTTATTTCAGGGGGCGAGCACTGAAGCTTTCTTT	CASSLFQGASTEAFF